What follows describes a single TCR beta chain. No cognate antigen has been identified for it. A junction boundary mismatches the germline segment, possibly from a read error. The CDR3 starts with the cysteine, ends with the phenylalanine, and has 15 residues. Only the CDR3 DNA is retained, 45 bases long and in frame from the first base. The germline V gene gives CDR1 as SGHDT and CDR2 as YYEEEE. This sample was taken from a study of CD8+CD57+ T cells in acquired aplastic anemia (dated by TCRdb to the late 2010s). Regarding the research as a whole: DNA extracted from sorted CD4+ and CD8+ cells had a mean of approximately 3.5 ug, with a range of roughly 0.17 to 30 ug. Healthy donor samples averaged about 10 million reads for CD4+ and 11 million to 14 million for CD8+ cells.

In the study, sorted CD4+ and CD8+ blood T cells from patients with severe aplastic anemia and from healthy subjects underwent deep sequencing of TCR repertoires. Ficoll-Paque density gradient centrifugation was used to isolate peripheral blood mononuclear cells. Before DNA extraction, CD4+ and CD8+ T cells were sorted with FACS or magnetic beads. Summary of the overall study and its limitations: No significant difference in CD8+ Simpson's diversity was found between patients and healthy controls (P=0.060). Around 31 CD8+ CDR3 sequences were shared between patients and controls but appeared highly expressed in patients and within their immunodominant clones.

Genomic DNA was used as template for profiling of TCR beta VDJ combinations and CDR3 sequences. TCR repertoire sequencing was run on an Illumina HiSeq 2000. The paper's data handling went like this. Repertoires were assessed using TRBV/TRBJ rearrangement plots, CDR3 size and DJ length profiles, and Simpson's diversity index. Whichever DNA sequence was most abundant in the deep sequencing data was defined as the immunodominant clone. CDR3 amino acid sequences were screened for sharing across subjects and compared with published repertoires and the VDJdb database. Using fastp trimming at Q25 and MiXCR clonotype assembly, TCRdb reanalyzed the public sequencing data and kept in-frame beta chains. Rows matching on CDR3 protein sequence are summarized as one entry with the most common DNA and genes. The V and J calls shown here were made by TCRdb, not taken from the authors' results. The sample table records around 170,000 distinct CDR3 sequences; about 60% of these occur just once. 45% of the sample is taken by the ten largest.

The receptor was derived from a human donor in good health. The sample consisted of sorted CD4+, CD8+, or CD8+CD57+ T cells (not recorded which) from PBMCs. The receptor chain draws on TRBV5-6 and TRBJ1-4; the D gene cannot be resolved reliably. In nucleotides, the sequence is TGTGCCAGCAGCACGGACGGGGAGCTCAATGAAAACCTGTTTTTT. It is translated as CASSTDGELNENLFF.